This paragraph reports one TCR beta chain. The specificity of this receptor is unknown. Qualities for individual bases were not recorded, and no much larger clone is one base off. Taken from the germline V gene (reference sequence), the CDR1 and CDR2 loops are SEHNR and FQNEAQ. V sheds 5 bases and J sheds 2 bases, leaving 15 bases between their ends. The CDR3 numbers 15 residues from cysteine through phenylalanine. The only DNA kept is the CDR3, 45 bases in frame from the first base. PBMCs were isolated from peripheral blood, and genomic DNA from unsorted PBMCs was used for TCR beta sequencing. The data were obtained in a study (dated by TCRdb to 2021 to 2024). Survey-level sequencing on the immunoSEQ platform was used to profile TCR beta chain repertoires. In the source study's methods: Repertoire diversity was quantified as the inverse Simpson index, and CDR3 amino acid length spectratypes and V-J pairing frequencies were compared. TCR beta CDR3 sequences were matched against VDJdb to annotate clonotypes specific to SARS-CoV-2, CMV, influenza A and EBV. TCRdb's version of the immuneACCESS table is confined to in-frame rearrangements and falls short of the full clone set. An unresolved V gene accounts for under half of the shortfall where checked; the remainder is of unknown origin. V and J calls and clone size are those listed in that table; D and trimming were worked out from the DNA. Counted in this sample were 45,000 to 55,000 clones; 85% to 95% of them appeared once. Roughly 10% of the sample rests with the top ten.

Results and caveats for the whole study, not just this receptor: According to the authors, more investigation is needed, including longitudinal sampling and evaluation of a control group.

The sequence is built from TRBV7-9 and TRBJ2-5; D gene: possibly TRBD1, on 5 matching bases. The clonotype originates from a man in his forties or fifties with rheumatoid arthritis. The sequenced sample was PBMCs. The CDR3 amino acid sequence is: CASSDRQLLQETQYF. The sequenced DNA: TGTGCCAGCAGCGACCGACAGCTCTTACAAGAGACCCAGTACTTC.